One and the same sample provided the 19 T cell receptor beta chains below, sequenced in a study of T cell clones after liver transplantation (dated 2019 in TCRdb). Libraries came from the immunoSEQ multiplex PCR assay. This is the immuneACCESS table as TCRdb keeps it, with only in-frame sequences that have V and J called. A part of the clones is gone; compared with another copy, unresolved V genes explain less than half, and the rest is unexplained. For this sample there are 65,000 to 80,000 clones; roughly 83% appear just once. Clones ranked in the top ten supply less than 3% of the sample. The sample in question was CD4+ T cells from blood, obtained at the 22-month timepoint. The source is a human patient who received a liver transplant. After a transplant, the graft donor may have provided part of the T cells.

This rearrangement joins TRBV5-6 to TRBJ2-5, with 7 bases aligning to TRBD1. The CDR3 length is 14 residues. CDR1 SGHDT and CDR2 YYEEEE come from the germline V gene. With V trimmed by 3 bases and J by 5 bases, 7 bases remained unmatched. CDR3 nucleotides: TGTGCCAGCAGCTCTATGACAGGGCCGGAGACCCAGTACTTC. Amino acid sequence: CASSSMTGPETQYF.

The J gene is TRBJ2-1, the V gene TRBV6-5, with a weak D call TRBD1 (5 bases). V lost 6 bases to trimming and J lost 5 bases, with 5 bases between them. The length of the CDR3 is 11 residues. The germline CDR1 and CDR2 sequences are MNHEY and SVGAGI. CDR3 residues: CASSRDNEQFF. The CDR3 DNA is TGTGCCAGCAGCAGGGACAATGAGCAGTTCTTC.

A few counts support this clone. V and J are TRBV7-2 and TRBJ2-5; 9 nucleotides line up with TRBD2. Germline CDR1 and CDR2: SGHTA and FQGNSA. This CDR3 region has 17 residues. Trimming removed 5 bases from V and 1 base from J; junction bases left unmatched: 11. The chain's CDR3 is CASSPGLAPGGQETQYF. CDR3 nucleotide sequence: TGTGCCAGCAGCCCGGGACTAGCCCCGGGAGGCCAAGAGACCCAGTACTTC.

The chain couples TRBV5-1 to TRBJ2-5, with 9 bases matching TRBD1. Per germline, CDR1 SGHRS and CDR2 YFSETQ. Germline trimming cut 4 bases from V and 5 bases from J; bases unmatched to any gene: 9. The CDR3 totals 15 residues. The CDR3 bases are TGCGCCAGCAGCACCCCGACAGGGGGAAGTGAGACCCAGTACTTC. Amino acid sequence: CASSTPTGGSETQYF.

This clone was seen more than once but under ten times. The V and J genes are TRBV5-6 and TRBJ1-1; unclear D gene. The germline gives CDR1 SGHDT, CDR2 YYEEEE. The CDR3 sequence is 14 residues long. V lost 2 bases and J 3 bases, leaving 11 bases between the germline ends. CDR3 DNA: TGTGCCAGCAGCTTTGCGGGTGGTTACACTGAAGCTTTCTTT. This gives the protein CASSFAGGYTEAFF. The variable domain in full, completed from reference TRBV5-6 and TRBJ1-1, reads DAGVTQSPTHLIKTRGQQVTLRCSPKSGHDTVSWYQQALGQGPQFIFQYYEEEERQRGNFPDRFSGHQFPNYSSELNVNALLLGDSALYLCASSFAGGYTEAFFGQGTRLTVV.

This chain joins TRBV9 and TRBJ1-2, with D maybe TRBD1 (5 bases). V was pared by 0 bases and J by 6 bases, with 12 bases between. CDR3 size: 14 residues. Germline assignment: CDR1 SGDLS and CDR2 YYNGEE. For the CDR3, the DNA is TGTGCCAGCAGCGTAGCAGGGTTGGCAAATGGCTACACCTTC. It is translated as CASSVAGLANGYTF.

The gene calls are TRBV5-6 and TRBJ1-1; 8 bases align to TRBD1. This CDR3 comprises 15 residues. V lost 5 bases, J lost 4 bases, and 10 bases stayed unmatched. Germline CDR1 SGHDT, CDR2 YYEEEE. This chain's CDR3 is CASSYLDRESTEAFF. The CDR3 DNA sequence: TGTGCCAGCAGTTACTTGGACAGGGAGAGCACTGAAGCTTTCTTT.

V usage is TRBV19 and J usage is TRBJ1-3; D gene ambiguous. The CDR3 has 14 amino acids. Germline CDR1 LNHDA, CDR2 SQIVND (reference sequence). Trimming pared 5 bases from V and 0 bases from J, leaving 8 bases between. In nucleotides, the CDR3 is TGTGCCAGTAGTTCAGGAAGCTCTGGAAACACCATATATTTT. This codes for CASSSGSSGNTIYF.

The chain is built from TRBV5-1 and TRBJ2-5, with TRBD1 matching over 11 bases. V shed 2 bases and J 6 bases; nucleotides not matched to a gene: 9. The CDR3 is 16 residues long. Germline CDR1 reads SGHRS; CDR2 reads YFSETQ. For the CDR3, the DNA is TGCGCCAGCAGCTTAGGGACAGGGGGGAGTCGGCAGACCCAGTACTTC. It yields the protein CASSLGTGGSRQTQYF.

J is TRBJ2-5 and V is TRBV2; 12 nucleotides line up with TRBD2. This CDR3 spans 15 amino acids. J lost 2 bases, V lost 6 bases, and 4 bases had no gene match. CDR1 is SNHLY, CDR2 FYNNEI, per germline. This CDR3 is CASRRLAGDQETQYF. DNA of the CDR3: TGTGCCAGCAGGAGACTAGCGGGGGATCAAGAGACCCAGTACTTC.

V gene TRBV2 combines with J gene TRBJ1-3, with D hard to call. Trimming took off 0 bases at V and 8 bases at J, with 8 bases between the two ends. The V gene's germline CDR1 is SNHLY and CDR2 FYNNEI. The CDR3 loop spans 13 amino acids. This CDR3 reads CASSEATTHTIYF. The CDR3 DNA sequence: TGTGCCAGCAGTGAAGCGACCACCCACACCATATATTTT.

V usage is TRBV7-2 and J usage is TRBJ1-1, with 8 bases matching TRBD1. The CDR3 consists of 13 residues. CDR1 and CDR2 from the germline V gene are SGHTA and FQGNSA. Losses at the gene ends were 5 bases for V and 3 bases for J; bases not matched to a gene: 2. The CDR3 DNA follows: TGTGCCAGCAGCCCAGGGGGCCACACTGAAGCTTTCTTT. Its protein is CASSPGGHTEAFF.

This clone was recorded a few times. The rearrangement uses TRBV27 and TRBJ1-1; 8 bases line up with TRBD1. V lost 6 bases to trimming and J lost 6 bases; unmatched junction nucleotides: 9. CDR1 and CDR2 from the germline V gene are MNHEY and SMNVEV (reference sequence). The CDR3 is 14 amino acids. The CDR3 nucleotides are TGTGCCAGCAGAGACCCGGACAGGGTCTCTGAAGCTTTCTTT. It translates to CASRDPDRVSEAFF.

This chain connects TRBV5-5 to TRBJ1-3; tentative D call: TRBD1 (5 bases). Germline V gene sequence: CDR1 SGHKS, CDR2 YYEKEE (reference sequence). Trimming removed 4 bases from V and 2 bases from J, with 10 bases in between. The CDR3 spans 14 residues. CDR3 DNA sequence: TGTGCCAGCAGCACGACAGAGACTGGAAACACCATATATTTT. Translated, it gives CASSTTETGNTIYF.

This chain links TRBV7-8 with TRBJ2-2; TRBD2 is a possible D gene (6 bases). This CDR3 contains 15 residues. V lost 4 bases to trimming and J lost 3 bases, with 12 bases between them. The germline CDR1 and CDR2 sequences are SGHVS and FQNEAQ. This chain's CDR3 is CASSSRGEDTGELFF. DNA of the CDR3: TGTGCCAGCAGCTCCCGCGGGGAGGACACCGGGGAGCTGTTTTTT.

V and J are TRBV11-2 and TRBJ2-2, with a tentative D call TRBD2 (5 bases). Germline V CDR1 and CDR2: SGHAT, FQNNGV. The CDR3 totals 15 residues. Deletions cut 5 bases from V and 4 bases from J, with 14 bases between. CDR3 protein: CASSLPGDPTGELFF. As DNA, the CDR3 is TGTGCCAGCAGCCTACCCGGGGATCCCACCGGGGAGCTGTTTTTT.

This chain links TRBV5-1 with TRBJ1-5; 9 bases agree with TRBD1. The V segment lost 0 bases and the J segment 6 bases; nucleotides outside the gene matches: 4. The CDR3 is 15 amino acids. CDR1 SGHRS and CDR2 YFSETQ come from the germline V gene. CDR3 sequence (DNA): TGCGCCAGCAGCTTGGAGGGGGACAGGGCTCAGCCCCAGCATTTT. It specifies CASSLEGDRAQPQHF.

V usage is TRBV7-2 and J usage is TRBJ1-1, with D hard to call. Germline CDR1 is SGHTA and CDR2 is FQGNSA. The V and J ends lost 6 bases and 0 bases respectively, with 8 bases between them. The CDR3 runs to 13 residues. CDR3 DNA: TGTGCCAGCAGGTTGGGTCTGAACACTGAAGCTTTCTTT. This translates into CASRLGLNTEAFF.

This chain links TRBV6-1 with TRBJ1-5, with 7 bases identical to TRBD1. CDR1 and CDR2 from the germline V gene are MNHNS and SASEGT. The length of the CDR3 is 15 residues. Trimming took 5 bases from V and 7 from J; bases not matched to a gene: 11. The CDR3 reads CASSPRGQGGQPQHF. The DNA for the CDR3 is TGTGCCAGCAGTCCAAGGGGGCAGGGAGGCCAGCCCCAGCATTTT.